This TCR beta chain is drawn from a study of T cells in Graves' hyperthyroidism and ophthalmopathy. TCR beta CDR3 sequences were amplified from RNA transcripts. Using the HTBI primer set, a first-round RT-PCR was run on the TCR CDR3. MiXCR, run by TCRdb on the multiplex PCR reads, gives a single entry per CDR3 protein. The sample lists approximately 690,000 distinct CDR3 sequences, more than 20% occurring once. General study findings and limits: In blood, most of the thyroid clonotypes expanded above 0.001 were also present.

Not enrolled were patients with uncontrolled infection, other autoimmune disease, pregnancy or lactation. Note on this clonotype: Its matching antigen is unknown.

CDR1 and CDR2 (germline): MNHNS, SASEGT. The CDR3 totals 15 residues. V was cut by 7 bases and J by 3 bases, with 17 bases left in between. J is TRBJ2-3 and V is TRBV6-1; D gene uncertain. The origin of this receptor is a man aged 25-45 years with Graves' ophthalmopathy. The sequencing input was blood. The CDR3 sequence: CASMPVGFITDTQYF. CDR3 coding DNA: TGTGCCAGCATGCCCGTGGGGTTTATTACAGATACGCAGTATTTT.